Shown below are 19 T cell receptor beta chains from a single sample sequenced in a study of Ad26.COV2.S vaccination and SARS-CoV-2 variants. Treatment of the sample: approximately 18 received Ad26.COV2.S at low or high dose, single or two shots; 5 received placebo; per-sample allocation not given. Material that was analyzed had been drawn on day 63 after the first vaccine or placebo injection. Repertoires were generated with immunoSEQ multiplex PCR, while TCRdb's copy carries only in-frame clones and drops some. The sample carries about 370,000 clones, about nine tenths recorded once. The sample consisted of peripheral blood, taken in a trial of Ad26.COV2.S vaccine versus placebo. These receptors were obtained from a person aged 18-65 years who received the Ad26.COV2.S COVID-19 vaccine or a placebo.

V is TRBV19 and J is TRBJ2-1; D might be TRBD1 (6 bases). The CDR3 length is 13 residues. V lost 1 base to trimming and J lost 6 bases, with 7 bases between them. The germline V gene encodes CDR1 LNHDA and CDR2 SQIVND (reference sequence). CDR3 nucleotide sequence: TGTGCCAGTAGTATAGTACAGGGCAATGAGCAGTTCTTC. Protein product: CASSIVQGNEQFF.

The rearrangement joins TRBV10-3 to TRBJ2-7; 8 nucleotides align to TRBD2. This CDR3 has 14 residues. The germline gives CDR1 ENHRY, CDR2 SYGVKD. V trimming: 4 bases; J trimming: 2 bases; junction bases outside the gene matches: 4. CDR3 amino acids: CAISGTSLTYEQYF. DNA of the CDR3: TGTGCCATCAGTGGGACTAGCCTTACCTACGAGCAGTACTTC.

This clone was detected a few times. This rearrangement joins TRBV4-1 to TRBJ2-7, with D hard to call. This CDR3 spans 14 amino acids. CDR1 is MGHRA and CDR2 is YSYEKL in the germline V gene. V lost 0 bases to trimming and J lost 3 bases, with 9 bases between them. CDR3: CASSQETVYYEQYF. CDR3 DNA: TGCGCCAGCAGCCAAGAGACCGTATACTACGAGCAGTACTTC.

CDR3 in amino acids: CASSRRTGNTGELFF. For the CDR3, the DNA is TGTGCCAGCTCCCGCCGGACAGGAAACACCGGGGAGCTGTTTTTT. V gene TRBV18 combines with J gene TRBJ2-2; 7 bases agree with TRBD1. The V and J ends lost 6 bases and 2 bases, in that order; junction bases with no gene match: 6. CDR1 and CDR2 (germline): KGHSH, LQKENI. This CDR3 region has 15 residues.

The chain joins TRBV6-5 to TRBJ2-7; 8 nucleotides align to TRBD2. The germline CDR1 and CDR2 sequences are MNHEY and SVGAGI. Germline trimming cut 6 bases from V and 4 bases from J; bases unmatched to any gene: 11. The CDR3 is 15 residues long. This chain's CDR3 is CASRGPERGIYEQYF. In DNA, the CDR3 is TGTGCCAGCAGGGGACCCGAGCGGGGGATTTACGAGCAGTACTTC.

The J gene is TRBJ2-6, the V gene TRBV6-5, with D uncertain. The CDR3 length is 14 residues. Trimming shortened V by 9 bases and J by 4 bases, and 13 bases separated the two germline ends. CDR1 and CDR2 from the germline V gene are MNHEY and SVGAGI. CDR3 coding DNA: TGTGCCAGTTTCGGGCGAGCCGGGGCCAACGTCCTGACTTTC. It translates to CASFGRAGANVLTF.

The CDR3 reads CAWSRGTSGRAADEQYF. The CDR3 DNA is TGTGCCTGGAGCCGAGGGACTAGCGGGAGAGCCGCCGACGAGCAGTACTTC. This rearrangement joins TRBV30 to TRBJ2-7; 14 bases line up with TRBD2. This CDR3 is 17 amino acids long. Germline trimming cut 3 bases from V and 5 bases from J; bases unmatched to any gene: 12. CDR1 is GTSNPN and CDR2 is SVGIG in the germline V gene (reference sequence).

The CDR3 here is CASSIGSSYEQYF. The CDR3, as DNA: TGTGCCAGTAGTATAGGCAGCTCCTACGAGCAGTACTTC. The V and J genes are TRBV19 and TRBJ2-7, with unresolved D. Germline V lookup: CDR1 LNHDA, CDR2 SQIVND (reference sequence). The CDR3 is 13 residues long. Trimming removed 1 base at V and 0 bases at J, with 4 bases between.

This chain connects TRBV12-3 or TRBV12-4 to TRBJ2-5; 9 bases agree with TRBD1. The CDR3 is made up of 13 amino acids. J lost 6 bases, V lost 3 bases, and 2 bases had no gene match. In DNA form, the CDR3 reads TGTGCCAGCAGTTTCGACAGGGGGAAGACCCAGTACTTC. Amino acid sequence: CASSFDRGKTQYF.

The gene calls are TRBV28 and TRBJ2-7; D is uncertain. CDR1 and CDR2 (germline): MDHEN, SYDVKM. The CDR3 covers 12 residues. The V gene lost 9 bases and the J gene lost 0 bases, with 9 bases spanning the gap. Here the CDR3 reads CARPLHSYEQYF. In nucleotides, the CDR3 is TGTGCCAGACCCCTGCACTCCTACGAGCAGTACTTC.

The V and J genes are TRBV30 and TRBJ1-6; maybe TRBD1 (6 bases). Germline loops: CDR1 GTSNPN, CDR2 SVGIG (reference sequence). The CDR3 length is 14 residues. Trimming stripped 3 bases from V and 7 bases from J, with 13 bases between. The CDR3 sequence: CAWSIAGANSPLHF. The CDR3 nucleotides are TGTGCCTGGAGCATTGCGGGGGCGAATTCACCCCTCCACTTT.

There are many counts of this clone. J is TRBJ1-6 and V is TRBV28; the D is unclear. The CDR3 is made up of 14 amino acids. V was cut by 2 bases and J by 13 bases, with 15 bases left in between. The germline V gene has CDR1 MDHEN and CDR2 SYDVKM. This CDR3 is CASSLNPDVRPLHF. CDR3 nucleotides: TGTGCCAGCAGTTTAAACCCCGATGTAAGGCCCCTCCACTTT.

V usage is TRBV7-6 and J usage is TRBJ2-5, with TRBD2 matching over 7 bases. The CDR3 is made up of 13 amino acids. Germline V CDR1 and CDR2: SGHVS, FNYEAQ. V lost 5 bases to trimming and J lost 4 bases; unmatched junction nucleotides: 4. CDR3 region: CASSTIAGETQYF. The CDR3 coding sequence is TGTGCCAGCAGCACAATAGCGGGAGAGACCCAGTACTTC.

The gene calls are TRBV28 and TRBJ2-5; D is ambiguous. The ends were cut back, 1 base at V and 4 bases at J, with 13 bases in the middle. CDR1 MDHEN and CDR2 SYDVKM come from the germline V gene. This CDR3 is built from 15 residues. The CDR3 region is CASSLLSARRETQYF. CDR3 coding DNA: TGTGCCAGCAGTTTATTAAGCGCTAGACGAGAGACCCAGTACTTC.

The V and J genes are TRBV6-5 and TRBJ2-1; 7 nucleotides line up with TRBD2. The germline CDR1 and CDR2 sequences are MNHEY and SVGAGI. V shed 6 bases and J 2 bases; nucleotides not matched to a gene: 7. CDR3 length: 15 amino acids. The CDR3 region has the DNA TGTGCCAGCAGCTCCCCCCGGGGGGCCTACAATGAGCAGTTCTTC. The encoded protein is CASSSPRGAYNEQFF.

The V gene is TRBV7-9, the J gene TRBJ1-4; tentatively, D is TRBD1 (5 bases). V was trimmed by 6 bases and J by 10 bases, leaving 18 bases between them. Germline V gene data show CDR1 as SEHNR and CDR2 as FQNEAQ (reference sequence). This CDR3 spans 14 amino acids. Here the CDR3 DNA reads TGTGCCAGCAGTATAGGGGTCGAGACTGGAAAACTGTTTTTT. Amino acid sequence: CASSIGVETGKLFF. Full variable domain (rest looked up from reference TRBV7-9 and TRBJ1-4): DTGVSQNPRHKITKRGQNVTFRCDPISEHNRLYWYRQTLGQGPEFLTYFQNEAQLEKSRLLSDRFSAERPKGSFSTLEIQRTEQGDSAMYLCASSIGVETGKLFFGSGTQLSVL.

The genes are TRBV25-1 and TRBJ1-1; 7 bases align to TRBD1. V lost 6 bases and J lost 7; bases outside the gene matches: 8. The CDR3 is made up of 13 amino acids. Per the germline V gene, CDR1 is MGHDK and CDR2 is SYGVNS. The chain's CDR3 is CASSAAGQLEAFF. The CDR3 nucleotides read TGTGCCAGCAGCGCCGCGGGACAGCTTGAAGCTTTCTTT.

V is TRBV29-1 and J is TRBJ2-3; TRBD1 matches 7 bases. V trimming: 6 bases; J trimming: 4 bases; junction bases outside the gene matches: 13. In germline, CDR1 is SQVTM, CDR2 ANQGSEA. The CDR3 has 15 residues. Here the CDR3 reads CSVDRRDSKPDTQYF. The CDR3 DNA is TGCAGCGTCGACCGCCGGGACAGTAAGCCAGATACGCAGTATTTT.

This chain links TRBV9 with TRBJ1-6; D not resolved. The CDR3 is made up of 16 amino acids. Germline V CDR1 and CDR2: SGDLS, YYNGEE. Trimming shortened V by 0 bases and J by 4 bases, and 11 bases separated the two germline ends. The CDR3 bases are TGTGCCAGCAGCGTAGAGGGAGGGAAATATAATTCACCCCTCCACTTT. It specifies CASSVEGGKYNSPLHF. Complete variable domain (other parts from reference TRBV9 and TRBJ1-6): DSGVTQTPKHLITATGQRVTLRCSPRSGDLSVYWYQQSLDQGLQFLIQYYNGEERAKGNILERFSAQQFPDLHSELNLSSLELGDSALYFCASSVEGGKYNSPLHFGNGTRLTVT.